The source of this T cell receptor (beta chain) is a study of response to subunit inactivated influenza vaccine. Overall study findings and caveats: It was the authors' suggestion that each seasonal influenza vaccination recruits few new T cells.

Germline V lookup: CDR1 DFQATT, CDR2 SNEGSKA (reference sequence). The CDR3 loop spans 15 amino acids. The V segment lost 5 bases and the J segment 2 bases; nucleotides outside the gene matches: 6. Via MiXCR, TCRdb re-called the RT-PCR reads, giving one row per CDR3 protein. The sample shows 500,000 to 550,000 distinct CDR3 sequences, 7.6% of them seen only once. This clonotype showed up just a few times. What it recognizes is unknown. The specimen comprised PBMCs from blood, sampled approximately 25 months after vaccination. V is TRBV20-1 and J is TRBJ2-1, with 10 bases lining up with TRBD2. This clonotype was sampled from a man aged 50 to 69 who received an inactivated influenza vaccine. The CDR3 DNA is TGCAGTGCTCGAAGGACTAGCGGAACCTACAATGAGCAGTTCTTC. Protein: CSARRTSGTYNEQFF.